Below are 3 T cell receptor beta chains sequenced from a single sample in a study of cytomegalovirus exposure and HLA in healthy donors. The PCR made use of 60 Vbeta and 13 Jbeta primers. Sequencing was performed with immunoSEQ multiplex PCR; in TCRdb, only in-frame clones are kept and a portion is missing. The sample gives around 150,000 clones, about four fifths of which show up once; around 4.3% is in the top ten. The sequencing input was PBMCs. The receptor set was obtained from a man aged 25 to 40 in good health and CMV-seronegative.

The chain joins TRBV10-3 to TRBJ1-1, with D unresolved. The CDR3 length is 15 residues. The V gene's germline CDR1 is ENHRY and CDR2 SYGVKD. The germline V and J ends were trimmed by 0 bases and 0 bases, with 8 bases remaining between them. The CDR3 DNA sequence: TGTGCCATCAGTGAGTCAACAGCTATGAACACTGAAGCTTTCTTT. Its translation is CAISESTAMNTEAFF.

This clone occurred a few times. The CDR3: CASNSDRMGQPQHF. CDR3 nucleotides: TGTGCCAGTAACTCGGACAGGATGGGTCAGCCCCAGCATTTT. This rearrangement joins TRBV19 to TRBJ1-5; TRBD1 matches 7 bases. Germline CDR1 and CDR2: LNHDA and SQIVND (reference sequence). V trimming: 7 bases; J trimming: 6 bases; junction bases outside the gene matches: 9. The CDR3 sequence is 14 residues long.

The chain has TRBV2 and TRBJ1-2, with 8 nucleotides matching TRBD1. Per germline, CDR1 SNHLY and CDR2 FYNNEI. The CDR3 is made up of 13 amino acids. After removal of 11 bases from V and 3 bases from J, the junction contained 8 bases not matched to a gene. CDR3 in amino acids: CALWTGKDYGYTF. The CDR3 DNA follows: TGTGCCCTCTGGACAGGGAAAGACTATGGCTACACCTTC.